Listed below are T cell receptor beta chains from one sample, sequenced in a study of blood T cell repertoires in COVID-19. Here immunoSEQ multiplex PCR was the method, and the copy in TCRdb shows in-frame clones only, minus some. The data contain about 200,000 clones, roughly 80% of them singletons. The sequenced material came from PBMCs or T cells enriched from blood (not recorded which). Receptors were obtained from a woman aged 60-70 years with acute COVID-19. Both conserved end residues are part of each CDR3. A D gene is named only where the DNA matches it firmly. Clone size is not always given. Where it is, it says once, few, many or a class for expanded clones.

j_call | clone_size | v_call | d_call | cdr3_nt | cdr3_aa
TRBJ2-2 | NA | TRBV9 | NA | TGTGCCAGCGGCAGCGCGAACACCGGGGAGCTGTTTTTT | CASGSANTGELFF
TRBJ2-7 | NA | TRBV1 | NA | TGCACCAGCAGCCAAGAAACTAGCGGGAGGCCAGAGCAGTACTTC | CTSSQETSGRPEQYF
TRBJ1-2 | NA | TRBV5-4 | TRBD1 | TGTGCCAGCAGCCCCGACAGGGTGAGGGGCTACACCTTC | CASSPDRVRGYTF
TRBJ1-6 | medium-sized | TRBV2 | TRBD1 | TGTGCCAGCAGTGAATTAGGGACAGGCGATTCACCCCTCCACTTT | CASSELGTGDSPLHF
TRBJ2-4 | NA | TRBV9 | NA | TGTGCCAGCAGCGTAGGGACAACGTCAAACATTCAGTACTTC | CASSVGTTSNIQYF
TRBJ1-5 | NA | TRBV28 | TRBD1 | TGTGCCAGCAGTTCCCCCCAGGGGGTAAGCAATCAGCCCCAGCATTTT | CASSSPQGVSNQPQHF
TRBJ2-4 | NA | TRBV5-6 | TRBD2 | TGTGCCAGCAGCTTGCCGACTAGCGGGGGGTCGGCACAGTACTTC | CASSLPTSGGSAQYF
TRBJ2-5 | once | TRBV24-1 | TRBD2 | TGTGCCACCAGTGCTAGCGGGGGACCTTTAGAGACCCAGTACTTC | CATSASGGPLETQYF
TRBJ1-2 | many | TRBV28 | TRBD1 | TGTGCCAGCACCATAGGGACAGGGGTCGGCTATGGCTACACCTTC | CASTIGTGVGYGYTF
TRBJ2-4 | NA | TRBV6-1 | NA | TGTGCCAGCAGTGGGGGGGGACAACTAGCCAAAAACATTCAGTACTTC | CASSGGGQLAKNIQYF
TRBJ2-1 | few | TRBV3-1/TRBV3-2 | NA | TGTGCCAGCAGCCAGCGGGAACACAATGAGCAGTTCTTC | CASSQREHNEQFF
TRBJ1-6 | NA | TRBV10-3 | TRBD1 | TGTGCCATCAGAGGGGACAGGGCAAATTCACCCCTCCACTTT | CAIRGDRANSPLHF
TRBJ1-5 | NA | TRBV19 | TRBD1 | TGTGCCAGTAGCACTACAGGGGATAGCAATCAGCCCCAGCATTTT | CASSTTGDSNQPQHF
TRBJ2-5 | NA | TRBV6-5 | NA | TGTGCCAGCAGGTGGGGGGTAAGGGAGACCCAGTACTTC | CASRWGVRETQYF
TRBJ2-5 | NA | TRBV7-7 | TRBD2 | TGTGCCAGCAGCCGAGGGACTAGCGGATCACAAGAGACCCAGTACTTC | CASSRGTSGSQETQYF
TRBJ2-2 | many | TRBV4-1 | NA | TGCGCCAGCGACGACTTCGCCGGGGAGCTGTTTTTT | CASDDFAGELFF
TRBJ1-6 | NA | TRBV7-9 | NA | TGTGCCAGCAGCTTAGGGGCAGGGGTTATTTCACCCCTCCACTTT | CASSLGAGVISPLHF
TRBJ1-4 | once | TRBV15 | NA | TGTGCCACCAGCAGAACTACTGTCCCTGAAAAACTGTTTTTT | CATSRTTVPEKLFF
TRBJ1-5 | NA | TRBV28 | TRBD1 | TGTGCCAGCAGCATAACAGGGGGCGAATATCAGCCCCAGCATTTT | CASSITGGEYQPQHF
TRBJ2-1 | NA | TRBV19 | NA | TGTGCCAGTACAGACGGGTTCTCCTTAAACTACAATGAGCAGTTCTTC | CASTDGFSLNYNEQFF
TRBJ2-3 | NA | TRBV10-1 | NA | TGCGCCAGCAGTGAGGCCCCTTCCCGGACGCAGTATTTT | CASSEAPSRTQYF
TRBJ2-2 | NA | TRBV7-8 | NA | TGTGCCAGCAGCTTTCGACAGGACACGAACACCGGGGAGCTGTTTTTT | CASSFRQDTNTGELFF
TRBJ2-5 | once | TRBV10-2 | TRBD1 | TGCGCCAGCAGTCCGACAGGGCAAGAGACCCAGTACTTC | CASSPTGQETQYF
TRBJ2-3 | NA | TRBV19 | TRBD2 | TGTGCCAGTGATAGCGGGAGGAACGCAGATACGCAGTATTTT | CASDSGRNADTQYF
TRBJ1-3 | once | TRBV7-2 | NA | TGTGCCAGCAGCTTAGGGCAGTTTGGAAACACCATATATTTT | CASSLGQFGNTIYF
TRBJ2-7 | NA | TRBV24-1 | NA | TGTGCCACCAGTGATTCTCCCGGCTACGAGCAGTACTTC | CATSDSPGYEQYF
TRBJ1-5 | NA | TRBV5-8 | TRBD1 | TGTGCCAGCAGCTCCTCCGGGACAGGGGGCTCGAAGCCCCAGCATTTT | CASSSSGTGGSKPQHF
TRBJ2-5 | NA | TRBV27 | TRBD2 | TGTGCCACCTCGGGGAGGGCACAAGAGACCCAGTACTTC | CATSGRAQETQYF
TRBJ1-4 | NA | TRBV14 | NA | TGTGCCAGCAGCCAAGTCGCTAAGTCTAATGAAAAACTGTTTTTT | CASSQVAKSNEKLFF
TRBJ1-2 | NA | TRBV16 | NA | TGTGCCAGCAGCCCGGCGGGACTAGGGTATGGCTACACCTTC | CASSPAGLGYGYTF
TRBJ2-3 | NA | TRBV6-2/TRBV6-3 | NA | TGTGCCAGCAGTTCCGGGGATACGCAGTATTTT | CASSSGDTQYF
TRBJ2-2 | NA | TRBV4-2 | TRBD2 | TGTGCCAGCAGCCTAGATGGACTAGCGGGAGTAACCGGGGAGCTGTTTTTT | CASSLDGLAGVTGELFF
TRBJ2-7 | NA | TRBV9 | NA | TGTGCCAGCAGCGTAGACCCAACTTCCTACGAGCAGTACTTC | CASSVDPTSYEQYF
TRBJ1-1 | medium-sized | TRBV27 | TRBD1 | TGTGCCAGCAGTTTCACCGGGACAGGGGGCCGGCGAAAGAAGAACACTGAAGCTTTCTTT | CASSFTGTGGRRKKNTEAFF
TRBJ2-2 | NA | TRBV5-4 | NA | TGTGCCAGCAGCGGCACGAGGACCGGGGAGCTGTTTTTT | CASSGTRTGELFF
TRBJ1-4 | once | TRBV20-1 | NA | TGCAGTGCTCCGAACAATGTGAAACTGTTTTTT | CSAPNNVKLFF
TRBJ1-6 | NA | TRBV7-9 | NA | TGTGCCAGCAGCTCTGGACAGTCCGGTTCACCCCTCCACTTT | CASSSGQSGSPLHF
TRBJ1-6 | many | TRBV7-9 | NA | TGTGCCAGCAGCTTAGCGACGCGGATTGCACCCCTCCACTTT | CASSLATRIAPLHF
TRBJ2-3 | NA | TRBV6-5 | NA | TGTGCCAGCAGTTATAACAGGGCCGAGGATACGCAGTATTTT | CASSYNRAEDTQYF
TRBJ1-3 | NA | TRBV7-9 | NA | TGTGCCAGCAGCTCCACAGGTTATAGCTCTGGAAACACCATATATTTT | CASSSTGYSSGNTIYF
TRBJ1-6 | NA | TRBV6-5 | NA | TGTGCCAGCAGTTACTGGGCGAGCTCCTATAATTCACCCCTCCACTTT | CASSYWASSYNSPLHF
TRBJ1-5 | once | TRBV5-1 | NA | TGCGCCAGCAGCTTGAAAGACAGGACCATTAGCAATCAGCCCCAGCATTTT | CASSLKDRTISNQPQHF
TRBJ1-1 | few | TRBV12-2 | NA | TGTGCAAGTCGCCGACTAAACACTGAAGCTTTCTTT | CASRRLNTEAFF
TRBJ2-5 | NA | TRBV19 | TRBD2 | TGTGCCAGTAGCGGGAGGGAGATAGGAGAGACCCAGTACTTC | CASSGREIGETQYF